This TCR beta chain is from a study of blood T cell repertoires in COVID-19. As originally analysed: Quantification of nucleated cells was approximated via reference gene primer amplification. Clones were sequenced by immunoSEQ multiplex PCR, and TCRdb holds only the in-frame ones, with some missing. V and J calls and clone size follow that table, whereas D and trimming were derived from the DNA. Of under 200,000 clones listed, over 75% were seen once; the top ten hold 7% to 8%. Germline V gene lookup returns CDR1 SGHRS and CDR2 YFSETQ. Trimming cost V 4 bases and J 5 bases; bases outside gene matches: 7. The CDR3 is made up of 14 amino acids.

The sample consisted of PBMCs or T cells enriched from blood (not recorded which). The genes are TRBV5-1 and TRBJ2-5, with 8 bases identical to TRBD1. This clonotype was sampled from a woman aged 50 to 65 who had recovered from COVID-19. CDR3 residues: CASSPMTGAETQYF. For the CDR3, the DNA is TGCGCCAGCAGCCCAATGACAGGGGCGGAGACCCAGTACTTC.